This entry concerns a single T cell receptor beta chain. Original handling: It was from reference gene primer amplification that nucleated cell counts were estimated. TCRdb's copy holds only in-frame clones and misses some; the assay was immunoSEQ multiplex PCR. V and J calls and clone size are copied from that table; D and trimming were computed from the DNA. Altogether roughly 81,000 clones are present, more than 85% being singletons, with the ten largest covering about 5.1%. The sample belongs to a study of blood T cell repertoires in COVID-19. Study context: PBMCs, B-cell-depleted T cells, or T cells were the source of the cDNA or gDNA that made up the material.

Germline V CDR1 and CDR2: MNHEY, SVGAGI. The CDR3 loop spans 14 amino acids. V was cut by 6 bases and J by 3 bases, with 14 bases left in between. The chain has TRBV6-5 and TRBJ1-1; D remains unclear. Sequencing was done on a sample of peripheral blood. The sequence derives from a man aged 35 to 55 with acute or convalescent COVID-19. This chain's CDR3 is CASSLPGEDTEAFF. The DNA of the CDR3 is TGTGCCAGCAGCCTCCCTGGGGAGGACACTGAAGCTTTCTTT.